This T cell receptor beta chain was observed in a study of OX40 agonist ivuxolimab in advanced cancers. Overall study results and limits: Mean expanded clone counts were higher in CD8+ than CD4+ T cells. Among the least clonally expanded were partial responders at 0.1-3.0 mg/kg. CD4+ and CD8+ T cells in blood underwent clonal expansion by week 6 at 0.1 to 3.0 mg/kg.

Autoimmune disease history or systemic immunosuppression led to patients being barred. The data were produced by immunoSEQ multiplex PCR, yet TCRdb's version contains in-frame clones alone and is incomplete. The data contain some 64,000 clones, around nine tenths of them singletons. The CDR3 loop spans 14 amino acids. With V trimmed by 7 bases and J by 3 bases, 3 bases remained unmatched. Per the germline V gene, CDR1 is SGHDT and CDR2 is YYEEEE. A note on this clone: Its antigen is undetermined.

The sequences come from CD4+ or CD8+ T cells sorted from blood, collected in a trial of the OX40 agonist ivuxolimab. The chain recombines TRBV5-6 with TRBJ2-3, with 12 bases aligning to TRBD2. The TCR comes from an adult with an advanced solid tumor such as melanoma, head and neck, liver or kidney cancer. CDR3 sequence (DNA): TGTGCCAGCCTAGCGGGGGGGTCAACAGATACGCAGTATTTT. Amino acids: CASLAGGSTDTQYF. Filled out from reference TRBV5-6 and TRBJ2-3, the complete variable domain reads DAGVTQSPTHLIKTRGQQVTLRCSPKSGHDTVSWYQQALGQGPQFIFQYYEEEERQRGNFPDRFSGHQFPNYSSELNVNALLLGDSALYLCASLAGGSTDTQYFGPGTRLTVL.